The subject of this entry is one TCR beta chain. The antigen it binds to is not known. No much larger clonotype is one base removed from it; base qualities were not supplied. Based on the germline V gene, the CDR1 and CDR2 sequences are SNHLY and FYNNEI. The junction shows trimming of 7 bases on V and 6 bases on J, plus 19 bases between the germline ends. The CDR3 numbers 14 residues from cysteine through phenylalanine. The kept DNA is CDR3 alone, 42 bases in frame from the first base. In total, around 600 healthy bone marrow donors made up the cohort. Cohort members were all nominally healthy when sampled, although unrecorded immune exposures were likely present. The donor tested CMV seronegative, placing the donor among the roughly 350 seronegative members of the cohort. A peripheral blood sample was provided by each donor, and peripheral blood mononuclear cells were used for TCR beta sequencing. The Qiagen DNeasy Blood Extraction Kit was used to extract genomic DNA from the blood cell samples.

The data belong to a study of cytomegalovirus exposure and HLA in healthy donors (TCRdb year 2017). About the full investigation: According to an earlier analysis of a few hundred of the donors, about 179 million T cells yielded 90 million to 140 million unique TCR beta sequences and 276 Gb of sequence data. To study patterns of TCR occurrence, a later analysis re-analyzed previously published TCR beta repertoires from 650 to 750 donors and added high-resolution HLA genotyping. A later genetic analysis took genome-wide SNP genotypes for about 65% of the roughly 670 donors and used that subset as a discovery cohort. Around 320 gigabases of sequencing data and roughly 90 million unique TCR sequences were included in an early release covering around 650 HLA-typed donors. Five DR-DQ haplotypes were treated as single units for association and clustering because of strong linkage in the cohort. Donor age, sex, ethnicity and CMV serostatus were compiled together with the repertoire data. The study aimed to test whether signatures of past pathogen exposure could be identified by cataloging public T cell receptors. In an earlier analysis of a few hundred of the donors, high-throughput TCR beta sequencing was used to judge whether each TCR beta V gene segment behaved as functional or pseudogenic. Among the roughly 400 genotyped donors, around 81% belonged to the genetic ancestry cluster associated with self-reported Caucasian donors. The study profiled the T cell repertoires of hundreds of subjects by immunosequencing and related them to cytomegalovirus serostatus. Typing coverage varied by locus: about 620-640 donors for A, B, C, DRB1 and DQB1; some 520 for DQA1; about 600 for DPA1; approximately 470 for DPB1. Both class I and class II loci were covered by HLA typing, at four-digit resolution. The study combined high-throughput TCR immunosequencing, statistical association of individual TCRs with disease status, and machine learning to predict cytomegalovirus infection status. Among 398 genotyped donors of the cohort, an average of roughly 240,000 unique TCR beta nucleotide sequences were sequenced per donor, roughly 20% of them non-productive. In addition to the first cohort of around 670 subjects, a separate validation cohort of approximately 110 different subjects was used. Rather than using new phenotypic data, the later analysis identified candidate immune exposures from TCR beta sequences and from how often those sequences occurred across donors. All discovery cohort repertoires had been generated on a single sequencing platform.

Overall study results and their limits: The classifier was reported to diagnose cytomegalovirus status with high specificity and sensitivity in both the original and validation cohorts. Presence/absence analyses assumed roughly uniform sequencing depth across donors, an assumption that may not hold. The earlier analysis of around 600 of the donors excluded some 15 rarely observed V segments, including chromosome 9 orphons, because counts were too low. According to the authors, the approach could potentially be generalized to other disease states and immunological phenotypes. In an earlier analysis of approximately 590 of the donors, most TCR beta V segments appeared in productive rearrangements about 87% or about 30% of the time, broadly matching IMGT annotations. According to a later analysis, most CMV-associated TCR beta chains appeared to be HLA-restricted, and the HLA associations seemed to be driven largely by CMV exposure. A few of the identified cytomegalovirus-associated TCR beta chains were confirmed in vitro to be specific for cytomegalovirus antigens. Specific HLA alleles were associated with 18,000 or so TCR beta sequences at a false discovery rate of 0.05 in a later analysis. Correlated functional status among segregating V segments might be attributable to linkage disequilibrium, but an unknown experimental factor could not be ruled out. The study listed 164 TCR beta chains as associated with cytomegalovirus. Compared with the 666-donor mean, donors in an Asian-associated ancestry cluster had fewer N-insertions in productive TCRs, according to a later genetic analysis. Some IMGT-functional V segments, including TRBV6-2 and TRBV6-3, could not be distinguished by the 87-base-pair reads and were therefore excluded. When HLA alleles, especially DR and DQ, strongly co-occurred, TCR associations were difficult to assign to individual alleles. For the cohort, immune exposure information was limited to CMV serostatus. In a later analysis, HLA-associated TCR beta chains showed more clonal expansion and lower generation probabilities than non-associated chains that were equally common. While some public TCRs were present in many individuals, most TCR sequences turned up only very rarely across donors. In a later genetic analysis, a missense DCLRE1C variant was associated with V-gene and J-gene trimming of TCR beta chains, and the association was replicated in an independent cohort. This cohort had only TCR beta chains sequenced, and the lack of alpha or paired-chain data limited which features could be detected. In a later analysis, several top co-occurrence clusters were reported to appear linked to parvovirus B19, influenza, CMV and Epstein-Barr virus. Because HLA typing was missing for some donors at each locus, association tests included only the typed subset. A further reported finding was that TCR beta sequences accurately predicted the HLA-A and HLA-B alleles for most subjects in the first cohort. According to a later analysis, TCR association rates differed among HLA loci, with DRB1 alleles showing the most associated TCRs and HLA-C alleles showing the fewest. A cluster of highly shared sequence variants was judged likely to represent a technical artifact of the sequencing pipeline.

The library was prepared using the immunoSEQ multiplex PCR assay. A mixture of 60 forward primers for TCR Vbeta segments and 13 reverse primers for TCR Jbeta segments was used in the multiplex PCR. Amplification of the CDR3 region of rearranged TCR beta genes was performed with a multiplex PCR assay on genomic DNA. The amplified TCR beta libraries were sequenced on the Illumina HiSeq System as 87-base-pair reads. The published analysis was carried out like this. A later analysis tallied roughly 76 million unique TCR beta chains across the 550 to 850 repertoires, and around 12 million of those chains were shared by two or more donors. Raw reads were error-corrected and collapsed into unique sequences by a nearest-neighbor algorithm in which closely related sequences were merged to remove PCR and sequencing errors. To assign V, D and J gene segments, CDR3 sequences were aligned to IMGT reference sequences. Each retained sequence needed at least a six-nucleotide match to both a V gene segment and a J gene segment. A rearrangement was called productive if the CDR3 had no stop codons and remained in frame with V and J, and every other rearrangement was called non-productive. CDR3 was defined by IMGT convention, running from the second conserved V-encoded cysteine to the conserved J-encoded phenylalanine. The earlier analysis of 500 to 750 of the donors excluded any sequence lacking an unambiguous match to a single V gene segment. An earlier analysis of a few hundred of the donors called V segments functional above 56.7% productive rearrangements and segregating when the between-donor standard deviation exceeded 5%. A statistical classification framework was built for diagnosing cytomegalovirus status from the catalog of TCR beta chain sequences. A later analysis assigned V and J genes by comparing TCR nucleotide sequences with IMGT/GENE-DB human TR gene sequences. A later analysis assigned CDR3 sequences and most-parsimonious VDJ recombination scenarios with the TCRdist pipeline. In a later analysis, every TCR beta chain was defined by the combination of its CDR3 amino acid sequence and its V-gene family, and reads without a unique V-gene family were dropped. A later analysis removed 550 to 700 highly shared, low-generation-probability nucleotide sequences to deal with suspected cross-contamination and a sequencing artifact. A later analysis calculated a clonal expansion index for each public chain from normalized within-repertoire ranks of inferred template counts. In a later analysis, generation probabilities were computed with a VDJ recombination model fitted to out-of-frame rearrangements, and the resulting probabilities were checked against IGoR. In a later analysis, TCR-TCR, TCR-HLA and TCR-CMV co-occurrence was scored with hypergeometric tests, and a repertoire-size bias correction was applied to TCR pairs. False discovery rates were estimated in a later analysis by permuting HLA or CMV assignments 20 times. In a later analysis, co-occurring TCRs were grouped using DBSCAN, with TCRdist sequence similarity added in when clustering inside HLA-allele-positive subsets. Co-occurrence clustering excluded repertoires with fewer than 30,000 or more than 120,000 public chains, plus five with anomalous nucleotide sharing. TCRdb provides this immuneACCESS table in a form limited to in-frame rearrangements. Some clones are lacking; in checked studies, under half of them reflect an unresolved V gene, and why the rest are absent is not known. That table furnishes V, J and clone size, whereas the DNA furnished D and trimming. This sample has around 190,000 clones in its table, and about 80% of those were observed once. About 1.9% of the sample comes from the top ten.

The chain is made from TRBV2 and TRBJ2-7, with a weak D call of TRBD1 (6 bases match). Sequencing was performed on PBMCs. This TCR was sampled from a man younger than 40 in good health and CMV-seronegative. The CDR3 is CASTSTEGEAEQYF. In nucleotide form, the sequence is TGTGCCAGCACCTCGACAGAGGGGGAAGCCGAGCAGTACTTC.